This TCR beta chain was sequenced during a study of blood T cell repertoires in COVID-19. Overall study: The United States, Italy and Spain were the sources of the acute and convalescent COVID-19 samples.

The sample holds one count of this clone. As processed by the authors: Amplification of reference gene primers was used by the study to estimate nucleated cell counts. The table came from immunoSEQ multiplex PCR; TCRdb's copy has only in-frame clones and leaves some out. V and J calls plus clone size are reproduced from that table; the DNA served to infer D and trimming. The repertoire has about 130,000 clones, roughly 90% of them found once; the top ten carry 4.6%. CDR3 size: 14 residues. CDR1 and CDR2 (germline): ENHRY, SYGVKD. V trimming: 10 bases; J trimming: 1 base; junction bases outside the gene matches: 7.

The sequenced sample was peripheral blood. The sequence derives from a man aged 55 to 70 with COVID-19, enrolled during active disease. The chain joins TRBV10-3 to TRBJ1-1; 9 bases are shared with TRBD1. The CDR3 coding sequence is TGTGCCACGACACCGGGACAGGGGAACACTGAAGCTTTCTTT. Its translation: CATTPGQGNTEAFF.